The rows below give T cell receptor beta chains drawn from one sample of a study of cytotoxic CD8 clonotypes in ibrutinib-treated CLL. Data came from immunoSEQ multiplex PCR; TCRdb stores just in-frame clones and leaves some out. The table records tens of thousands of clones, 70% to 80% of them present only once. Specimen: PBMCs, collected after 12 months of ibrutinib treatment. All receptors come from a human donor with chronic lymphocytic leukemia. Both conserved end residues are part of each CDR3. A D gene is named only where the DNA matches it firmly. Size is omitted from some rows. Given values are once, few, many or a class for expanded clones.

j_call clone_size d_call v_call cdr3_length cdr3_nt cdr3_aa
TRBJ2-5 once - TRBV29-1 11 TGCAGCGTGGGTGCCCCAGAGACCCAGTACTTC CSVGAPETQYF
TRBJ2-1 - TRBD1 TRBV5-1 12 TGCGCCAGCGGGACAGGGCACAATGAGCAGTTCTTC CASGTGHNEQFF
TRBJ2-3 - - TRBV20-1 11 TGCAGTGCCCCCCTGGGTGGTACGCAGTATTTT CSAPLGGTQYF
TRBJ2-4 - - TRBV5-1 17 TGCGCCAGCAGCTTGGGACACTCAGGCCAGGTCTTGGACATTCAGTACTTC CASSLGHSGQVLDIQYF
TRBJ1-3 - TRBD1 TRBV5-4 17 TGTGCCAGCAGCTTTGGGACAGGGGCCAACTCTGGAAACACCATATATTTT CASSFGTGANSGNTIYF
TRBJ1-4 - - TRBV10-3 14 TGTGCCACACAAGAGGGGCAGGGTAATGAAAAACTGTTTTTT CATQEGQGNEKLFF
TRBJ2-4 - TRBD2 TRBV7-8 19 TGTGCCAGCAGCCCCCGGTCTAGCGGGGGACTACTAGCCAAAAACATTCAGTACTTC CASSPRSSGGLLAKNIQYF
TRBJ2-1 - - TRBV29-1 14 TGCAGCGTTGGACGATGGACGGAGGGCAATGAGCAGTTCTTC CSVGRWTEGNEQFF
TRBJ2-3 - - TRBV7-9 15 TGTGCCAGCAGCTTAGGGCAGGCAGCCACAGATACGCAGTATTTT CASSLGQAATDTQYF
TRBJ2-7 - TRBD1 TRBV5-4 13 TGTGCCAGCAGCCCGGGGACAGGGGGTTATGCGTACTTC CASSPGTGGYAYF
TRBJ2-5 - - TRBV19 13 TGTGCCAGTAGTAGTGGCTATCGGGAGACCCAGTACTTC CASSSGYRETQYF
TRBJ2-7 - TRBD2 TRBV5-6 15 TGTGCCAGCAGCTCTGGGACTAGCGGACCCTACGAGCAGTACTTC CASSSGTSGPYEQYF
TRBJ1-5 - TRBD1 TRBV18 14 TGTGCCAGCTCACCAGACAGGGCGAGGCAGCCCCAGCATTTT CASSPDRARQPQHF
TRBJ1-1 - - TRBV5-1 14 TGCGCCAGCAGCTTGTCGGGACAACCCCATCTGGCTTTCTTT CASSLSGQPHLAFF
TRBJ2-3 - - TRBV5-1 12 TGCGCCAGCAGCTTGGCGGCGGATACGCAGTATTTT CASSLAADTQYF
TRBJ1-1 - TRBD1 TRBV29-1 12 TGCAGCGTGGGACAGGCTAACACTGAAGCTTTCTTT CSVGQANTEAFF
TRBJ2-3 - - TRBV6-1 14 TGTGCCAGCAGTACCGGGACGGCCGGGGATACGCAGTATTTT CASSTGTAGDTQYF
TRBJ2-3 - - TRBV18 16 TGTGCCAGCTCACCACGGGGTGGAGCTAGCACAGATACGCAGTATTTT CASSPRGGASTDTQYF
TRBJ2-1 - - TRBV19 13 TGTGCCAGTAGTGTGGGGACTCACAATGAGCAGTTCTTC CASSVGTHNEQFF
TRBJ1-5 - - TRBV10-3 14 TGTGCCATCAGTTCAGGGATGGATGTTCAGCCCCAGCATTTT CAISSGMDVQPQHF
TRBJ2-7 few TRBD1 TRBV18 14 TGTGCCAGCTCACCAATAACAGGGGGAGACGAGCAGTACTTC CASSPITGGDEQYF
TRBJ2-1 - - TRBV7-2 15 TGTGCCAGCAGCTTATCTGCGGGGGCCGGGAATGAGCAGTTCTTC CASSLSAGAGNEQFF
TRBJ2-3 - TRBD2 TRBV11-2 18 TGTGCCAGCAGGCGCGGGACTAGCGGGGGGCACCGCACAGATACGCAGTATTTT CASRRGTSGGHRTDTQYF
TRBJ1-1 medium-sized - TRBV15 12 TGTGCCACCAGCAGAGATTTCACTGAAGCTTTCTTT CATSRDFTEAFF
TRBJ1-2 - - TRBV7-9 15 TGTGCCAGCAGCTTAGCGGAGGGGCGAGGCTATGGCTACACCTTC CASSLAEGRGYGYTF
TRBJ1-5 - - TRBV5-8 12 TGTGCCAGCAGCGCCCTGGCGCGAGCCCAGCATTTT CASSALARAQHF
TRBJ2-3 - - TRBV6-1 14 TGTGCCAGCGGTGGCAGGGTCGTCACAGATACGCAGTATTTT CASGGRVVTDTQYF
TRBJ2-1 few - TRBV4-2 16 TGTGCCAGCCACCCGGGGGCGGGAGCACCCTACAATGAGCAGTTCTTC CASHPGAGAPYNEQFF
TRBJ2-1 - - TRBV27 16 TGTGCCAGCAGTTTATGGCCAGACGACCTTTACAATGAGCAGTTCTTC CASSLWPDDLYNEQFF
TRBJ2-2 - TRBD2 TRBV2 17 TGTGCCAGCAGCGGCGGGGCTAGCGGGGCGAACACCGGGGAGCTGTTTTTT CASSGGASGANTGELFF
TRBJ1-1 - - TRBV7-9 12 TGTGCCAGCAGCGCGCGGGGCACTGAAGCTTTCTTT CASSARGTEAFF
TRBJ1-2 - - TRBV30 15 TGTGCCTGGAGTGTTTGGGGGTCAGCTAACTATGGCTACACCTTC CAWSVWGSANYGYTF
TRBJ2-1 - TRBD1 TRBV6-4 14 TGTGCCAGCAGCCCGGGACAGGGGGGCGATGAGCAGTTCTTC CASSPGQGGDEQFF
TRBJ2-5 - - TRBV14 13 TGTGCCAGCAGCCCCGGTTGGGGGGAGACCCAGTACTTC CASSPGWGETQYF
TRBJ1-5 - TRBD1 TRBV19 14 TGTGCCAGTAGTATCGGGACAGGGGATCAGCCCCAGCATTTT CASSIGTGDQPQHF
TRBJ2-7 - TRBD1 TRBV5-1 14 TGCGCCAGCAGCTTGGGGGACAGAAGCTACGAGCAGTACTTC CASSLGDRSYEQYF
TRBJ2-5 - - TRBV6-5 13 TGTGCCAGCAGACCATTAGGAGGAGAGACCCAGTACTTC CASRPLGGETQYF
TRBJ1-3 - - TRBV5-6 13 TGTGCCAGCAGCTTGGGAGGGAGCAACACCATATATTTT CASSLGGSNTIYF
TRBJ2-7 - TRBD2 TRBV11-2 14 TGTGCCAGCAGCCCGGGACTAGCCTCCTACGAGCAGTACTTC CASSPGLASYEQYF
TRBJ2-7 - - TRBV19 16 TGTGCCAGTAGTATAGATCTGGCCGGGTTGGGCTACGAGCAGTACTTC CASSIDLAGLGYEQYF
TRBJ1-5 once - TRBV4-2 16 TGTGCCAGCAGCCATATTAGCCAGGGTGGCAATCAGCCCCAGCATTTT CASSHISQGGNQPQHF